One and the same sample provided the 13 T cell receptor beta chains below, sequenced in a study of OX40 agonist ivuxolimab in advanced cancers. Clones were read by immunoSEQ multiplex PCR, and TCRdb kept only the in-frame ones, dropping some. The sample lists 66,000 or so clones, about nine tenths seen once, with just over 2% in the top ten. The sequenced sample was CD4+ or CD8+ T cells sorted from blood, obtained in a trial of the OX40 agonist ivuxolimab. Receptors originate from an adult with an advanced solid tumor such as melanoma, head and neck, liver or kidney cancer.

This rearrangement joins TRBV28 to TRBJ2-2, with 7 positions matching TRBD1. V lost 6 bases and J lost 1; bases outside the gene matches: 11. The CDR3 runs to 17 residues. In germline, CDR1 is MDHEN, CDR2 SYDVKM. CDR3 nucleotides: TGTGCCAGCAGCTACCCAACAGGGGTTCGGAACACCGGGGAGCTGTTTTTT. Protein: CASSYPTGVRNTGELFF.

CDR3 sequence reads: CASSSPDRGETQYF. The DNA for the CDR3 is TGTGCCAGCAGCTCACCCGACAGGGGAGAGACCCAGTACTTC. The chain is built from TRBV28 and TRBJ2-5; 8 nucleotides align to TRBD1. The CDR3 is 14 residues long. Germline CDR1 and CDR2: MDHEN and SYDVKM. J was trimmed by 4 bases and V by 6 bases; bases with no gene match: 7.

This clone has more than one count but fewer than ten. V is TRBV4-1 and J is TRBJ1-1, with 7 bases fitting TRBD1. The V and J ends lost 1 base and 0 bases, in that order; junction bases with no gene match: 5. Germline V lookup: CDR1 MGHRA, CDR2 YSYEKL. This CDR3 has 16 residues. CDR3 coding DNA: TGCGCCAGCAGCCAAGGGGGACAGCGATTGAACACTGAAGCTTTCTTT. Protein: CASSQGGQRLNTEAFF.

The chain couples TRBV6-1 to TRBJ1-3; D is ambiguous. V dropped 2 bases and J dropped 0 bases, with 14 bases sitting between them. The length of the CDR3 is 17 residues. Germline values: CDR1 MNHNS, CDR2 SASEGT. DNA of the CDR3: TGTGCCAGCAGTGAAAAGGCAGGACTCACCTCTGGAAACACCATATATTTT. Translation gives CASSEKAGLTSGNTIYF.

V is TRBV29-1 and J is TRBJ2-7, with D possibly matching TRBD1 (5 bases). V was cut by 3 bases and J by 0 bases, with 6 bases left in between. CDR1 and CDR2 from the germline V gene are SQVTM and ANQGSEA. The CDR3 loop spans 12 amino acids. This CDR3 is CSVDDSSYEQYF. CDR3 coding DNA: TGCAGCGTTGATGACAGCTCCTACGAGCAGTACTTC.

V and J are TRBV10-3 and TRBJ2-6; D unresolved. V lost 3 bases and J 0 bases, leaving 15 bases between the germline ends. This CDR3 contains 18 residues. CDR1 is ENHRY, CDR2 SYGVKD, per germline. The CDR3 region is CAISDLRRIYSGANVLTF. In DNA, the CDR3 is TGTGCCATCAGTGATTTAAGGCGGATCTACTCTGGGGCCAACGTCCTGACTTTC.

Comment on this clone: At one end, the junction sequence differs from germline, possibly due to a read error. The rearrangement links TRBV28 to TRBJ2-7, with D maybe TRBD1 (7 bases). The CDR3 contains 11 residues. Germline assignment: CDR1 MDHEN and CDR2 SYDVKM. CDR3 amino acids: CATSRGRQGFF. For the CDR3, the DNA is TGTGCCACCTCGCGGGGCCGACAGGGTTTCTTC.

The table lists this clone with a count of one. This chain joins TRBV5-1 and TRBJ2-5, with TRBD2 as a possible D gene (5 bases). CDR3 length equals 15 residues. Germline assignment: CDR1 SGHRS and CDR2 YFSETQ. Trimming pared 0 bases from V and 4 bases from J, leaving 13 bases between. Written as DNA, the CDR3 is TGCGCCAGCAGCTTGGCGGGTACTGGAGGAGAGACCCAGTACTTC. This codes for CASSLAGTGGETQYF.

In nucleotides, the CDR3 is TGCGCCAGCAGCCCCCTTTATAAGCGTTCAGAGACCCAGTACTTC. Translating it yields CASSPLYKRSETQYF. J is TRBJ2-5 and V is TRBV5-1, with unresolved D. Germline loops: CDR1 SGHRS, CDR2 YFSETQ. CDR3 length: 15 residues. The ends were cut back, 4 bases at V and 4 bases at J, with 17 bases in the middle.

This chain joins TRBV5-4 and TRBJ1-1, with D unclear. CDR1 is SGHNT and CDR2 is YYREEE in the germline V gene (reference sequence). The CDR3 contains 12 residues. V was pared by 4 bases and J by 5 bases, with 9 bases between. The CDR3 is CASSAAGTEAFF. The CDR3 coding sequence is TGTGCCAGCAGCGCCGCGGGGACTGAAGCTTTCTTT.

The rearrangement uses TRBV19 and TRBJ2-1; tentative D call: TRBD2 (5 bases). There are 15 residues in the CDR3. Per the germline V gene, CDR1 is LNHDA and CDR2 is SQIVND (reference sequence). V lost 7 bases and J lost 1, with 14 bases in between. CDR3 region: CASNLGDGSYNEQFF. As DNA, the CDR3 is TGTGCCAGTAACCTCGGGGATGGGTCCTACAATGAGCAGTTCTTC.

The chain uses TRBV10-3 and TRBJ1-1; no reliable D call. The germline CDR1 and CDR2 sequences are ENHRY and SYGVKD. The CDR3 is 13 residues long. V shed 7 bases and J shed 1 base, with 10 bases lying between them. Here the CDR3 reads CAITRATNTEAFF. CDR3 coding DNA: TGTGCCATCACGAGAGCAACGAACACTGAAGCTTTCTTT.

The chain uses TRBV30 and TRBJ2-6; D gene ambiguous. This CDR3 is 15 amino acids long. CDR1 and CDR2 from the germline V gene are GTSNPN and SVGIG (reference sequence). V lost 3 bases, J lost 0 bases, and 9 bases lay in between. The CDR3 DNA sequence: TGTGCCTGGAGCTCGGACGACTCTGGGGCCAACGTCCTGACTTTC. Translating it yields CAWSSDDSGANVLTF.